The rows below give T cell receptor beta chains drawn from one sample of a study of cytomegalovirus exposure and HLA in healthy donors. Assay: immunoSEQ multiplex PCR; the TCRdb copy retains only in-frame clones and omits some. The data contain roughly 70,000 clones, 80% to 90% of them seen just once; the ten biggest clones take up roughly 12%. Material: PBMCs. These receptors were obtained from a woman in her 30s in good health and CMV-seropositive. Each CDR3 is given with its conserved first and last residue. A D gene is named only where the DNA matches it firmly. Clone size is not always given. Where it is, it says once, few, many or a class for expanded clones.

cdr3_length | clone_size | d_call | j_call | v_call | cdr3_nt | cdr3_aa
15 | NA | NA | TRBJ2-3 | TRBV6-4 | TGTGCCAGCAGTGACGGGGGCCAACCTGGGGATACGCAGTATTTT | CASSDGGQPGDTQYF
14 | NA | TRBD1 | TRBJ1-1 | TRBV15 | TGTGCCACCAGCAGACGACAGGGGCAGACTGAAGCTTTCTTT | CATSRRQGQTEAFF
16 | NA | TRBD1 | TRBJ1-1 | TRBV4-1 | TGCGCCAGCAGCCCCCTATACAGGGGGCGGAACACTGAAGCTTTCTTT | CASSPLYRGRNTEAFF
15 | once | NA | TRBJ1-2 | TRBV2 | TGTGCCAGCACTCAGGTGCTCACGAACTTGGGTGGCTACACCTTC | CASTQVLTNLGGYTF
14 | NA | TRBD1 | TRBJ2-7 | TRBV13 | TGTGCCAGCAGCTTCAGGGACAGGGAAGCCGAGCAGTACTTC | CASSFRDREAEQYF
14 | NA | NA | TRBJ1-1 | TRBV25-1 | TGTGCCAGCAGTGTAAATACGGGTTACACTGAAGCTTTCTTT | CASSVNTGYTEAFF
16 | once | TRBD2 | TRBJ2-1 | TRBV5-1 | TGCGCCAGCAGCTGGGGGATAGCGGGGGTCTACAATGAGCAGTTCTTC | CASSWGIAGVYNEQFF
16 | NA | TRBD2 | TRBJ2-7 | TRBV7-3 | TGTGCCAGCAGCTTGTGGCTAGCGGGAACCACCTACGAGCAGTACTTC | CASSLWLAGTTYEQYF
15 | NA | TRBD1 | TRBJ1-5 | TRBV7-9 | TGTGCCAGCAGCCGTGCGGGGACAGACAATCAGCCCCAGCATTTT | CASSRAGTDNQPQHF
13 | NA | NA | TRBJ2-5 | TRBV28 | TGTGCCAGCAGTTTGAACAGGCAAGAGACCCAGTACTTC | CASSLNRQETQYF
15 | NA | TRBD2 | TRBJ2-2 | TRBV6-5 | TGTGCCAGCAGTTACACGGGAGGCGGGTTCGGGGAGCTGTTTTTT | CASSYTGGGFGELFF
14 | once | NA | TRBJ2-7 | TRBV5-6 | TGTGCCAGCAGCTTTCGAGGAACGGGAGTAGGGCAGTACTTC | CASSFRGTGVGQYF
15 | NA | TRBD1 | TRBJ1-3 | TRBV7-9 | TGTGCCAGCAGCCTGACAGGGGGCAGAGGAAACACCATATATTTT | CASSLTGGRGNTIYF
13 | NA | NA | TRBJ2-7 | TRBV30 | TGTGCCTGGAGTCCCGGGACTTCCTACGAGCAGTACTTC | CAWSPGTSYEQYF
15 | NA | TRBD2 | TRBJ2-3 | TRBV29-1 | TGCAGCGTTGAATTAGCGGGAGTGGGCACAGATACGCAGTATTTT | CSVELAGVGTDTQYF
12 | NA | NA | TRBJ2-7 | TRBV5-1 | TGCGCCAGCACCTTCGTTTTTCACGAGCAGTACTTC | CASTFVFHEQYF
17 | NA | NA | TRBJ2-3 | TRBV5-1 | TGCGCCAGCAGCTCAGGACAGATAGTTACTAGCACAGATACGCAGTATTTT | CASSSGQIVTSTDTQYF
12 | NA | NA | TRBJ1-3 | TRBV30 | TGTGCCTGGAACCCTAGCGGAAACACCATATATTTT | CAWNPSGNTIYF
14 | NA | NA | TRBJ1-4 | TRBV7-9 | TGTGCCAGCAGCCCAGGGTCTTCTAATGAAAAACTGTTTTTT | CASSPGSSNEKLFF
12 | NA | NA | TRBJ2-1 | TRBV29-1 | TGCAGCGTTGAATTTACGGACAATGAGCAGTTCTTC | CSVEFTDNEQFF
10 | NA | NA | TRBJ2-3 | TRBV12-5 | TGTGCTAGTGGTGGCGGGGAAAAAACATTT | CASGGGEKTF
14 | once | NA | TRBJ2-1 | TRBV5-1 | TGCGCCAGCAGCTCCGGAGAGAGCGGCAATGAGCAGTTCTTC | CASSSGESGNEQFF
15 | NA | NA | TRBJ1-4 | TRBV5-1 | TGCGCCAGCAGCTTGGGGGAGGGAGCTAATGAAAAACTGTTTTTT | CASSLGEGANEKLFF
13 | NA | NA | TRBJ1-1 | TRBV25-1 | TGTGCCAGCAGTGAATCCGGTACAGGGAGAGCTTTCTTT | CASSESGTGRAFF
14 | NA | NA | TRBJ2-7 | TRBV7-9 | TGTGCCAGCAGCTTGACCCTAGTGCCCTACGAGCAGTACTTC | CASSLTLVPYEQYF
15 | NA | NA | TRBJ2-3 | TRBV7-7 | TGTGCCAGCAGCTCGCATCCGGGAACCACAGATACGCAGTATTTT | CASSSHPGTTDTQYF
15 | NA | NA | TRBJ2-2 | TRBV15 | TGTGCCACCAGCAGAGAAAGGGGCGGCACCGGGGAGCTGTTTTTT | CATSRERGGTGELFF
16 | NA | NA | TRBJ2-3 | TRBV28 | TGTGCCAGCAGTTTCGACGACAGGACTAGCACAGATACGCAGTATTTT | CASSFDDRTSTDTQYF
14 | NA | TRBD2 | TRBJ2-7 | TRBV2 | TGTGCCAGCAGTCAGGGCGGGAGCTCCTACGAGCAGTACTTC | CASSQGGSSYEQYF
16 | NA | NA | TRBJ2-1 | TRBV27 | TGTGCCAGCAGTTCCGAGTCACCCTGGGGCCACAATGAGCAGTTCTTC | CASSSESPWGHNEQFF
17 | NA | TRBD2 | TRBJ2-1 | TRBV18 | TGTGCCAGCTCACCCCTAGCGGGAGGTACCTCCTACAATGAGCAGTTCTTC | CASSPLAGGTSYNEQFF
13 | NA | NA | TRBJ1-3 | TRBV10-3 | TGTGCCATCAGTGACTTCGCTGGAAACACCATATATTTT | CAISDFAGNTIYF
15 | NA | TRBD1 | TRBJ1-5 | TRBV2 | TGTGCCAGCAGGGAGGACAGGAATAGCAATCAGCCCCAGCATTTT | CASREDRNSNQPQHF
14 | NA | NA | TRBJ1-3 | TRBV9 | TGTGCCAGCAGCGTGACAGATTCTGGAAACACCATATATTTT | CASSVTDSGNTIYF
16 | NA | TRBD2 | TRBJ2-1 | TRBV27 | TGTGCCAGCACAATGGTGGCGGGAGGGCCCTACAATGAGCAGTTCTTC | CASTMVAGGPYNEQFF
15 | NA | NA | TRBJ1-1 | TRBV7-8 | TGTGCCAGCAGCTTAGAGTATCAGGGGAGCACTGAAGCTTTCTTT | CASSLEYQGSTEAFF
15 | NA | TRBD1 | TRBJ2-7 | TRBV7-9 | TGTGCCAGCAGCCTAACCGGGACAGCGGTCCACGAGCAGTACTTC | CASSLTGTAVHEQYF
13 | few | TRBD2 | TRBJ2-3 | TRBV7-9 | TGTGCCAGCAGTTCACGGGCGGGACTAGGGGAGTATTTT | CASSSRAGLGEYF
14 | NA | NA | TRBJ1-3 | TRBV7-2 | TGTGCCAGCAGCCCACAGGGTACTGGAAACACCATATATTTT | CASSPQGTGNTIYF
19 | NA | NA | TRBJ2-7 | TRBV12-1 | TGTGCCAGCAGGATCCCTCGGGACTCTCCACGCCCGGATCACTACGAGCAGTACTTC | CASRIPRDSPRPDHYEQYF
17 | NA | NA | TRBJ1-3 | TRBV4-1 | TGCGCCAGCAGCCATGTGATCCAGGGTCCCACTGGAAACACCATATATTTT | CASSHVIQGPTGNTIYF
18 | NA | TRBD2 | TRBJ2-7 | TRBV5-8 | TGTGCCAGCAGCTTTACGGGGGGGTCTGTCTCGGGGAATGACGAGCAGTACTTC | CASSFTGGSVSGNDEQYF
14 | NA | NA | TRBJ2-7 | TRBV10-2 | TGCGCCAGCAGTGTTCTAGGTAGCAACTACGAGCAGTACTTC | CASSVLGSNYEQYF
16 | NA | TRBD1 | TRBJ2-1 | TRBV4-1 | TGCGCCAGCAGCCAAGATATAGTAGCCAGGGGGAATGAGCAGTTCTTC | CASSQDIVARGNEQFF
18 | NA | TRBD2 | TRBJ2-6 | TRBV5-3 | TGTGCCAGAAGCTTGACTAGCGGGAGGGCCTCTGGGGCCAACGTCCTGACTTTC | CARSLTSGRASGANVLTF
15 | NA | TRBD2 | TRBJ2-7 | TRBV27 | TGTGCCAGCAGTCTTCCGGGACTAGGGGTCTACGAGCAGTACTTC | CASSLPGLGVYEQYF
13 | NA | NA | TRBJ2-3 | TRBV6-5 | TGTGCCAGCAGTCCTCCGGGGACAGATACGCAGTATTTT | CASSPPGTDTQYF
17 | NA | NA | TRBJ1-3 | TRBV19 | TGTGCCAGTAGTCCTTCCCCCGGGACAATCGTCGGAAACACCATATATTTT | CASSPSPGTIVGNTIYF
13 | once | NA | TRBJ1-1 | TRBV30 | TGTGCCTGGAGTAGGGGGAGGAACACTGAAGCTTTCTTT | CAWSRGRNTEAFF
18 | NA | TRBD1 | TRBJ2-7 | TRBV19 | TGTGCCAGTAGTGCGGAAGGACGGGACAGGGGTGGCACCTACGAGCAGTACTTC | CASSAEGRDRGGTYEQYF
15 | NA | TRBD2 | TRBJ2-5 | TRBV5-1 | TGCGCCAGCAGCTTTGCGGGAGCTCGCCAAGAGACCCAGTACTTC | CASSFAGARQETQYF
19 | once | NA | TRBJ1-2 | TRBV9 | TGTGCCAGCAGCGTAGTCCCCGGGATACACGACGGAGGATTGGGTGGCTACACCTTC | CASSVVPGIHDGGLGGYTF
13 | once | NA | TRBJ2-7 | TRBV18 | TGTGCCAGCTCACCATTCGGGAGTTACGAGCAGTACTTC | CASSPFGSYEQYF
15 | NA | TRBD1 | TRBJ1-2 | TRBV4-1 | TGCGCCAGCAGCCGAAGTATGGGACAGGGGAATGGCTACACCTTC | CASSRSMGQGNGYTF
14 | once | TRBD2 | TRBJ2-7 | TRBV5-5 | TGTGCCAGCAGGATAGCGGGAGGGTTGGCCGAGCAGTACTTC | CASRIAGGLAEQYF
13 | NA | TRBD1 | TRBJ1-2 | TRBV5-1 | TGCGCCAGCAGCTTGGGACAGGGGAAAGGCTACACCTTC | CASSLGQGKGYTF
13 | NA | NA | TRBJ2-7 | TRBV7-2 | TGTGCCAGCAGCTTAGGCTACTTTTACGAGCAGTACTTC | CASSLGYFYEQYF
15 | NA | TRBD2 | TRBJ2-5 | TRBV10-3 | TGTGCCACCTCTTATCGCTTGGGACTACAGGAGACCCAGTACTTC | CATSYRLGLQETQYF